The 5 T cell receptor beta chains given below trace back to one sample, sequenced in a study of T cell responses to AZD1222 COVID-19 vaccine. Here immunoSEQ multiplex PCR was the method, and the copy in TCRdb shows in-frame clones only, minus some. The profile covers 95,000 to 150,000 clones, with 85% to 90% appearing a single time and roughly 4.1% taken by the ten largest. Material: peripheral blood, obtained on day 0 of AZD1222 vaccination. The receptor set was obtained from an adult in good health.

This sequence joins TRBV19 and TRBJ1-1, with unresolved D. Germline V gene data show CDR1 as LNHDA and CDR2 as SQIVND (reference sequence). This CDR3 is built from 13 residues. The V gene lost 4 bases and the J gene lost 4 bases, with 10 bases spanning the gap. The CDR3 DNA reads TGTGCCAGTAGTAAGGGATTCGGCACTGAAGCTTTCTTT. It translates to CASSKGFGTEAFF.

The chain is built from TRBV6-1 and TRBJ1-2, with a possible D match to TRBD1 (5 bases). V was shortened by 2 bases and J by 7 bases, with 14 bases between the two germline ends. CDR1 and CDR2 from the germline V gene are MNHNS and SASEGT. The CDR3 sequence is 14 residues long. The CDR3 reads CASSEWGQSLGYTF. The CDR3 DNA follows: TGTGCCAGCAGTGAATGGGGCCAGAGTCTTGGCTACACCTTC.

The chain uses TRBV10-3 and TRBJ2-3, with D uncertain. The CDR3 contains 16 residues. V was clipped by 8 bases and J by 2 bases, with 20 bases between them. CDR1 ENHRY and CDR2 SYGVKD come from the germline V gene. The CDR3: CAIGVQSQYSTDTQYF. The DNA for the CDR3 is TGTGCCATCGGGGTCCAATCTCAGTATTCCACAGATACGCAGTATTTT.

The chain links TRBV6-2 or TRBV6-3 to TRBJ2-1; D unclear. V lost 6 bases to trimming and J lost 0 bases, with 9 bases between them. CDR1 and CDR2 from the germline V gene are MNHEY and SVGEGT. The CDR3 runs to 14 residues. The chain's CDR3 is CASSSAHSYNEQFF. The CDR3 DNA sequence: TGTGCCAGCAGCTCGGCGCACTCCTACAATGAGCAGTTCTTC.

This clone appeared a single time. This chain connects TRBV12-2 to TRBJ1-1. TRBV12-2 constitutes a pseudogene. This CDR3 contains 15 residues. The CDR3 loop reads CASRLGRPFNTEAFF. In DNA form, the CDR3 reads TGTGCAAGTCGCTTAGGCAGACCGTTTAACACTGAAGCTTTCTTT.